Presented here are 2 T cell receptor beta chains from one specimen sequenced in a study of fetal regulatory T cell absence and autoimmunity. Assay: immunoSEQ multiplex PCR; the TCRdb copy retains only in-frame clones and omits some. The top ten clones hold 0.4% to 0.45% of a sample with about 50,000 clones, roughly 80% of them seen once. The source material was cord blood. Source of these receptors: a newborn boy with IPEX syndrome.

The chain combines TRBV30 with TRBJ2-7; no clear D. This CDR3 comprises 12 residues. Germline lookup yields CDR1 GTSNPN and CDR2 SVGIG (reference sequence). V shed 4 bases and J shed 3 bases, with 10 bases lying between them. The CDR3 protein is CAWTSTLYEQYF. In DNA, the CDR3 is TGTGCCTGGACCTCGACACTCTACGAGCAGTACTTC.

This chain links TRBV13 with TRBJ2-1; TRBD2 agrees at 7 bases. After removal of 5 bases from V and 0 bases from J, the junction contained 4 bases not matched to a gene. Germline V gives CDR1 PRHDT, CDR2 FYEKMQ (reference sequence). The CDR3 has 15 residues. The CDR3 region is CASSRSGFSYNEQFF. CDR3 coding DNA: TGTGCCAGCAGCCGTAGCGGGTTCTCCTACAATGAGCAGTTCTTC.